Shown below are 8 T cell receptor beta chains from a single sample sequenced in a study of OX40 agonist ivuxolimab in advanced cancers. TCRdb keeps only in-frame clones here, not all; method: immunoSEQ multiplex PCR. The sample yields under 20,000 clones, approximately 80% seen once. Sequenced here: CD4+ or CD8+ T cells sorted from blood, sampled in a trial of the OX40 agonist ivuxolimab. These receptors originate from an adult with an advanced solid tumor such as melanoma, head and neck, liver or kidney cancer.

V is TRBV6-1 and J is TRBJ2-5, with D uncertain. CDR3 length equals 14 residues. The germline gives CDR1 MNHNS, CDR2 SASEGT. Trimming pared 5 bases from V and 1 base from J, leaving 11 bases between. CDR3 in DNA: TGTGCCAGCAGTTTAGGGCCAAGCCAAGAGACCCAGTACTTC. Translation: CASSLGPSQETQYF.

The chain employs TRBV10-2 and TRBJ1-1, with TRBD1 as a possible D gene (5 bases). V was cut by 11 bases and J by 4 bases, with 14 bases left in between. The germline V gene encodes CDR1 WSHSY and CDR2 SAAADI. The CDR3 has 12 amino acids. In DNA form, the CDR3 reads TGCGCCGCCGGCCCGGGGGGCACTGAAGCTTTCTTT. This sequence encodes CAAGPGGTEAFF.

V and J are TRBV7-9 and TRBJ2-5; D is unclear. This CDR3 region has 13 residues. Trimming removed 0 bases from V and 5 bases from J, with 7 bases in between. Germline loops: CDR1 SEHNR, CDR2 FQNEAQ (reference sequence). CDR3 loop: CASSLAIVETQYF. The CDR3 DNA follows: TGTGCCAGCAGCTTAGCGATTGTTGAGACCCAGTACTTC.

The chain has TRBV7-8 and TRBJ2-5; 7 positions match TRBD2. V shed 3 bases, J shed 3 bases, and the junction held 1 base outside the gene matches. Germline V gene lookup returns CDR1 SGHVS and CDR2 FQNEAQ. The CDR3 runs 13 residues. In DNA form, the CDR3 reads TGTGCCAGCAGCTTTGGACTAGAAGAGACCCAGTACTTC. Its protein is CASSFGLEETQYF.

The chain carries TRBV6-6 and TRBJ2-1, with 10 positions matching TRBD2. Trimming removed 4 bases from V and 9 bases from J; junction bases left unmatched: 12. Germline V CDR1 and CDR2: MNHNY, SVGAGI (reference sequence). The CDR3 spans 16 residues. The CDR3, as DNA: TGTGCCAGCAGTTCGTGGGGGCTAGCGGGAGCGGGTGAGCAGTTCTTC. This sequence encodes CASSSWGLAGAGEQFF.

In its sample, this clone was seen once. This chain links TRBV7-2 with TRBJ2-5; 8 nucleotides match TRBD2. The CDR3 consists of 15 residues. Losses at the gene ends were 3 bases for V and 5 bases for J; bases not matched to a gene: 8. Germline CDR1 is SGHTA and CDR2 is FQGNSA. CDR3 amino acids: CASSFTQREWETQYF. CDR3 bases: TGTGCCAGCAGCTTCACCCAGCGGGAGTGGGAGACCCAGTACTTC.

The chain carries TRBV29-1 and TRBJ1-2, with D unresolved. Germline V gene data show CDR1 as SQVTM and CDR2 as ANQGSEA. This CDR3 comprises 12 residues. V dropped 4 bases and J dropped 6 bases, with 12 bases sitting between them. The CDR3 spells CSVVGGRNGYTF. The CDR3, as DNA: TGCAGCGTTGTCGGAGGAAGGAATGGCTACACCTTC.

This clone has more than one count but fewer than ten. The chain carries TRBV5-1 and TRBJ1-1, with D perhaps matching TRBD1 (5 bases). The V and J ends lost 4 bases and 6 bases respectively, with 13 bases between them. Looked up from germline, CDR1 is SGHRS and CDR2 is YFSETQ. The CDR3 sequence is 13 residues long. The CDR3 DNA sequence: TGCGCCAGCAGCCGGGGACTTCAAGCTGAAGCTTTCTTT. It encodes CASSRGLQAEAFF.